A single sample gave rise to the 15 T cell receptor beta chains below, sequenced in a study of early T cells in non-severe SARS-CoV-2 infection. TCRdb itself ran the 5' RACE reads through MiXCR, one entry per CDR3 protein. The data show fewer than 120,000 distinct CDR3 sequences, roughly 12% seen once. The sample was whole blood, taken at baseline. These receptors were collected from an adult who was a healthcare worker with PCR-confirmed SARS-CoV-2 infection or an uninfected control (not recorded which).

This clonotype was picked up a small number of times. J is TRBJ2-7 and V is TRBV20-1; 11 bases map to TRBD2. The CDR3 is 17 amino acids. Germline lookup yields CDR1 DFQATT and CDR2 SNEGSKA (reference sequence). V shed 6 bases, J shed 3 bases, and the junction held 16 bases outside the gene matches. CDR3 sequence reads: CSAPRVAGGPGGYEQYF. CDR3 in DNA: TGCAGTGCACCCCGAGTAGCGGGAGGGCCTGGAGGCTACGAGCAGTACTTC.

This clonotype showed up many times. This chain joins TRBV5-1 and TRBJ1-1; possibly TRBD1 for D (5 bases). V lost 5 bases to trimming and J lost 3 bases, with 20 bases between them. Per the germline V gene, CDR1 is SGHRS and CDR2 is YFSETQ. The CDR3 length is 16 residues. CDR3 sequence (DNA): TGCGCCAGCAGTCGGCAGGGCCCGGTAGCGGACACTGAAGCTTTCTTT. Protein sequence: CASSRQGPVADTEAFF.

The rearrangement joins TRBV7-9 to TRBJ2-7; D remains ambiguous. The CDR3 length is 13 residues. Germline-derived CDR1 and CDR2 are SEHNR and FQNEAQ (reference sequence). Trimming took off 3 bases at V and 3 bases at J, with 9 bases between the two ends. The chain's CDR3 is CASSFGPYYEQYF. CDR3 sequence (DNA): TGTGCCAGCAGCTTTGGACCCTACTACGAGCAGTACTTC.

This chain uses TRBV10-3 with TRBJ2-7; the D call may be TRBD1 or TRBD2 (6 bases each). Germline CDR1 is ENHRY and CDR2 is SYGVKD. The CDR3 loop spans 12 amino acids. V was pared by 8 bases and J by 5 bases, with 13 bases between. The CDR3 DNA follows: TGTGCCATCGGAAACAGGGAGGACGAGCAGTACTTC. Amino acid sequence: CAIGNREDEQYF.

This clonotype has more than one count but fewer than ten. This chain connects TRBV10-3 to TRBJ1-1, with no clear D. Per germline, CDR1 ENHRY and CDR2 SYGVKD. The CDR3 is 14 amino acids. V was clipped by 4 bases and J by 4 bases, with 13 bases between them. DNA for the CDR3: TGTGCCATCAGTGGGGGAAAGTCCTTCACTGAAGCTTTCTTT. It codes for CAISGGKSFTEAFF.

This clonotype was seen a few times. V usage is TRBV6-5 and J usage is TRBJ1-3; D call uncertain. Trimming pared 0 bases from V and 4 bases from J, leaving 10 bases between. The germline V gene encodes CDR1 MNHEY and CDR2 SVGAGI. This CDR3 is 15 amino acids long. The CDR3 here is CASSYSIPGGNTIYF. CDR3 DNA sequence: TGTGCCAGCAGTTACTCGATCCCGGGAGGAAACACCATATATTTT.

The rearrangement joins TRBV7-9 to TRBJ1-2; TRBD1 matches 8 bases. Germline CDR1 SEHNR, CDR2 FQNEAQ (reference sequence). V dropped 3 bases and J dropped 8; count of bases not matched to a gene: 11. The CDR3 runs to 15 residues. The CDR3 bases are TGTGCCAGCAGCTTTGGACAGGGAGCCACTTCGGGCTACACCTTC. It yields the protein CASSFGQGATSGYTF.

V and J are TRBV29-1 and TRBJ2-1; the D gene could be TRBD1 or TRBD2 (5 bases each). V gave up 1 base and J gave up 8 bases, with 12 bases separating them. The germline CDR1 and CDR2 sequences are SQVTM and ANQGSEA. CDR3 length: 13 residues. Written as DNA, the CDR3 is TGCAGCGTTGAAGGGGACCAGTACGATGAGCAGTTCTTC. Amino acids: CSVEGDQYDEQFF.

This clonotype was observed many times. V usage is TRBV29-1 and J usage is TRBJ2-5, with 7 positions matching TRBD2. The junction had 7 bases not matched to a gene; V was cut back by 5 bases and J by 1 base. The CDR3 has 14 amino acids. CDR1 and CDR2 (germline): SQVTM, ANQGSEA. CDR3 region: CSVRPLAPQETQYF. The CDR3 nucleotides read TGCAGCGTTCGACCACTAGCGCCCCAAGAGACCCAGTACTTC.

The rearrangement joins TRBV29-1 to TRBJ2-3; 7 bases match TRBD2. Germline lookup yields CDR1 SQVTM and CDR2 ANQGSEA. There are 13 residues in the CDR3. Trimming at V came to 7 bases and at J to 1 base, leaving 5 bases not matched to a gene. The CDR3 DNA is TGCAGCGGGGGGGGTGGCGGCACAGATACGCAGTATTTT. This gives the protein CSGGGGGTDTQYF.

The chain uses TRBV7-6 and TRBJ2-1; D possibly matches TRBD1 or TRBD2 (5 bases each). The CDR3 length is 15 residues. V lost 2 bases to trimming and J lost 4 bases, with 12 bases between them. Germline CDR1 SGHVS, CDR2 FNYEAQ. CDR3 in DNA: TGTGCCAGCAGCTTATTTGGGACGACTTACAATGAGCAGTTCTTC. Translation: CASSLFGTTYNEQFF.

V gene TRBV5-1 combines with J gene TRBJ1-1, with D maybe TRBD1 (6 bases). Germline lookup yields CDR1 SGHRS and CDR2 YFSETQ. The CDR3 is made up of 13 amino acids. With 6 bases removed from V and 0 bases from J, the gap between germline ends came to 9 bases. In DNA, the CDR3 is TGCGCCAGCAACGGACAGATGAACACTGAAGCTTTCTTT. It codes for CASNGQMNTEAFF.

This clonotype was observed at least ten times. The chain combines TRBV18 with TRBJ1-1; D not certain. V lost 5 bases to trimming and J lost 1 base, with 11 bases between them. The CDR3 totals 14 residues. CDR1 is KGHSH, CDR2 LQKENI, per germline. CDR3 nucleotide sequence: TGTGCCAGCTCAACGTACCGGGGGAACACTGAAGCTTTCTTT. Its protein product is CASSTYRGNTEAFF. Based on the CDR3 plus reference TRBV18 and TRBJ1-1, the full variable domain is NAGVMQNPRHLVRRRGQEARLRCSPMKGHSHVYWYRQLPEEGLKFMVYLQKENIIDESGMPKERFSAEFPKEGPSILRIQQVVRGDSAAYFCASSTYRGNTEAFFGQGTRLTVV.

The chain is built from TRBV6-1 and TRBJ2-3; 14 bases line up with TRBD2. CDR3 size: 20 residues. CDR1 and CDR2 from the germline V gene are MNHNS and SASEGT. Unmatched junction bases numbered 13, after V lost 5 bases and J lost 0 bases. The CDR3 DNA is TGTGCCAGCAGTACTCCAGGGGGACTAGCGGGGGCGGCTAGCACAGATACGCAGTATTTT. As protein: CASSTPGGLAGAASTDTQYF.

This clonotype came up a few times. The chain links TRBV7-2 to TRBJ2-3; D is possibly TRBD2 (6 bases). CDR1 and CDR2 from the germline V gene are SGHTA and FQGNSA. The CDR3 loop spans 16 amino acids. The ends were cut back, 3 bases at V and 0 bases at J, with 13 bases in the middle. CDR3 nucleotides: TGTGCCAGCAGCTTCGGGACTTCCAGAAGCACAGATACGCAGTATTTT. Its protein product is CASSFGTSRSTDTQYF. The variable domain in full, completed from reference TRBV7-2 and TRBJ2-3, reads GAGVSQSPSNKVTEKGKDVELRCDPISGHTALYWYRQSLGQGLEFLIYFQGNSAPDKSGLPSDRFSAERTGGSVSTLTIQRTQQEDSAVYLCASSFGTSRSTDTQYFGPGTRLTVL.